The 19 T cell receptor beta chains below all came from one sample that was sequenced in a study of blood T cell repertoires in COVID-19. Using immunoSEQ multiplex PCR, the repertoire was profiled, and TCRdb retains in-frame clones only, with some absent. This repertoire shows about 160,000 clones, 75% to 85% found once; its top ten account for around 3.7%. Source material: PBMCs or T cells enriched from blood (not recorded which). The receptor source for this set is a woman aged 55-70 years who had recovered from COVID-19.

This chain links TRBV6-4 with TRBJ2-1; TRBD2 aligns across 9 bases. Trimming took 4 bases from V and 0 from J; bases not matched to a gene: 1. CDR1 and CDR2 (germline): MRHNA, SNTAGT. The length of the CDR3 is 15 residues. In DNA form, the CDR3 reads TGTGCCAGCAGTGTGCGGGGGGGCTCCTACAATGAGCAGTTCTTC. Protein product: CASSVRGGSYNEQFF.

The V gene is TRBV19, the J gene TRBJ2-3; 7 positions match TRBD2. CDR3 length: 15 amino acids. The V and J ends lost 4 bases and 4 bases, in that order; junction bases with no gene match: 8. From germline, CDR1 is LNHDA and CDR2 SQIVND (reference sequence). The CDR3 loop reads CASSTSQTSPDTQYF. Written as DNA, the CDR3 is TGTGCCAGTAGTACCTCTCAGACTAGCCCAGATACGCAGTATTTT.

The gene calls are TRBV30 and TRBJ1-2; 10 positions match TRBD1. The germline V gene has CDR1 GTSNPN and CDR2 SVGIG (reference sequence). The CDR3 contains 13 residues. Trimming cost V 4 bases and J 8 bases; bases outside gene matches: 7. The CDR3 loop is CAWTQGTGDGYTF. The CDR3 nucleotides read TGTGCCTGGACCCAAGGGACAGGGGACGGCTACACCTTC.

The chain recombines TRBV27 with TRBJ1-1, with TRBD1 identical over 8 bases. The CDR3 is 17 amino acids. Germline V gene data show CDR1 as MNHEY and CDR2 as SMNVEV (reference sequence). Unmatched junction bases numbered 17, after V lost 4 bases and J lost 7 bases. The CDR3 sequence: CASSSTTTGATPLEAFF. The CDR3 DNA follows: TGTGCCAGCAGTTCCACGACGACAGGGGCCACACCCCTTGAAGCTTTCTTT.

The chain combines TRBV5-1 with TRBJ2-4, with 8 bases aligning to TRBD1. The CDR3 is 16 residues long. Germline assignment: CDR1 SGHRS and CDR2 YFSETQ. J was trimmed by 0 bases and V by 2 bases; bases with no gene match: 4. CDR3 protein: CASSFGDRLAKNIQYF. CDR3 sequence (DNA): TGCGCCAGCAGCTTTGGGGACAGGTTAGCCAAAAACATTCAGTACTTC.

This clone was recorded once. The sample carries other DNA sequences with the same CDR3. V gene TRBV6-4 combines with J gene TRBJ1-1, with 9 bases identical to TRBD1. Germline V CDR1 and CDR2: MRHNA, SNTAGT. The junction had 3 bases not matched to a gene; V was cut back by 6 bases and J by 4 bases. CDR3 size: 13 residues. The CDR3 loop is CASRKTGGTEAFF. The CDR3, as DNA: TGTGCCAGCAGGAAGACAGGGGGCACTGAAGCTTTCTTT.

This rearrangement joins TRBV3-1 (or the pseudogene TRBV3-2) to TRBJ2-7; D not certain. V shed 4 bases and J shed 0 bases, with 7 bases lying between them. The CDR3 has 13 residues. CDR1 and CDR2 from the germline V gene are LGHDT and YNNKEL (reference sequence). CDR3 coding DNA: TGTGCCAGCAGCCCGTCGAGCTCCTACGAGCAGTACTTC. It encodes CASSPSSSYEQYF.

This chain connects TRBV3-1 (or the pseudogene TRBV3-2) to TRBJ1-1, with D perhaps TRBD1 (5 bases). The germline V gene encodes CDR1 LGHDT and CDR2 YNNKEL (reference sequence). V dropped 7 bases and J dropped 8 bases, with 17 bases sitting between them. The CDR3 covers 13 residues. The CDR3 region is CASTPGGTSEAFF. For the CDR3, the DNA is TGTGCCAGCACCCCGGGGGGGACCTCCGAAGCTTTCTTT.

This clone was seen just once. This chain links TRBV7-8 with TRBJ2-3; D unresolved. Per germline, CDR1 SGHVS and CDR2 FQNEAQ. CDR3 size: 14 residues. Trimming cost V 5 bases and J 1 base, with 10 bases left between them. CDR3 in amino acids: CASSPLEGTDTQYF. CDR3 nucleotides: TGTGCCAGCAGCCCCCTCGAGGGCACAGATACGCAGTATTTT.

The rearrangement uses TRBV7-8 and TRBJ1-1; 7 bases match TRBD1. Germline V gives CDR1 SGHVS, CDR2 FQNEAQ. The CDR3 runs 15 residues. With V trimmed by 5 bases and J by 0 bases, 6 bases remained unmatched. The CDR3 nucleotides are TGTGCCAGCAGCCCCTTTGACAGGGTGAACACTGAAGCTTTCTTT. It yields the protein CASSPFDRVNTEAFF. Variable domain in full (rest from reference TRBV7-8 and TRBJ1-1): GAGVSQSPRYKVAKRGQDVALRCDPISGHVSLFWYQQALGQGPEFLTYFQNEAQLDKSGLPSDRFFAERPEGSVSTLKIQRTQQEDSAVYLCASSPFDRVNTEAFFGQGTRLTVV.

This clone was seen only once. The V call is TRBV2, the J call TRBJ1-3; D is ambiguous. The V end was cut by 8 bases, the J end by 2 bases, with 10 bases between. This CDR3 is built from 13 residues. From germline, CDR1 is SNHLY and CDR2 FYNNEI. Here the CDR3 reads CASFREAGNTIYF. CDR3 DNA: TGTGCCAGCTTTAGAGAAGCTGGAAACACCATATATTTT.

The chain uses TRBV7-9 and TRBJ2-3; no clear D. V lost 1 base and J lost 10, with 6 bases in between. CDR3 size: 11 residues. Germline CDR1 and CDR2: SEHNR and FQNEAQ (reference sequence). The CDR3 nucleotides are TGTGCCAGCAGCTTAGATGCGGCGCAGTATTTT. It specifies CASSLDAAQYF.

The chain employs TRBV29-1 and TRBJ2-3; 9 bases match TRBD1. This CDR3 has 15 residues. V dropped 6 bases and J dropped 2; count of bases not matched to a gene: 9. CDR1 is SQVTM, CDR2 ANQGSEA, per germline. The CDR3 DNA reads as TGCAGCGTCGTAACAGGGGGCCCATACACAGATACGCAGTATTTT. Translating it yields CSVVTGGPYTDTQYF.

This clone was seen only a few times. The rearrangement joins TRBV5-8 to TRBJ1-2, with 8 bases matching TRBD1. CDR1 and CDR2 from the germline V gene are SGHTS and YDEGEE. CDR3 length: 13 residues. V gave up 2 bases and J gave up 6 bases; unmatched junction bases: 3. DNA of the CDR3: TGTGCCAGCAGCTTTTCAGGGGGCAATGGCTACACCTTC. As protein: CASSFSGGNGYTF.

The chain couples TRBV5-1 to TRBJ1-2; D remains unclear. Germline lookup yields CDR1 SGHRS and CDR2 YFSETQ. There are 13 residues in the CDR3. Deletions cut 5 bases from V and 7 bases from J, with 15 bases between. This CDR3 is CASSLGSEGGYTF. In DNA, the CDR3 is TGCGCCAGCAGTTTAGGGTCCGAGGGTGGCTACACCTTC.

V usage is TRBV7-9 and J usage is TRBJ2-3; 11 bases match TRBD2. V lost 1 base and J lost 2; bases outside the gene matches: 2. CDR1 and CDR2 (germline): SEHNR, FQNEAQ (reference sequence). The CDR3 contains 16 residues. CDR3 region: CASSLGLAGTTDTQYF. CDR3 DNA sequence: TGTGCCAGCAGCTTAGGACTAGCGGGGACCACAGATACGCAGTATTTT.

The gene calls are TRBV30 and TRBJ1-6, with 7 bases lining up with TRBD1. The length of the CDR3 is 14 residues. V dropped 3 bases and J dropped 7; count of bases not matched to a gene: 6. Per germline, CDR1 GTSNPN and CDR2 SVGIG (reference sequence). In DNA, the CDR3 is TGTGCCTGGAGCCTCACAGGGGTAAATTCACCCCTCCACTTT. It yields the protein CAWSLTGVNSPLHF.

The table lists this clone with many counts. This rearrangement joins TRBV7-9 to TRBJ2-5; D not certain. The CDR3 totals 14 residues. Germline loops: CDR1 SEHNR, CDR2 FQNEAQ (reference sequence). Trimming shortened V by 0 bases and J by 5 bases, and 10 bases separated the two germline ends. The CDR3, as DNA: TGTGCCAGCAGCTTAGCAGTTGTCCGGGAGACCCAGTACTTC. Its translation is CASSLAVVRETQYF.

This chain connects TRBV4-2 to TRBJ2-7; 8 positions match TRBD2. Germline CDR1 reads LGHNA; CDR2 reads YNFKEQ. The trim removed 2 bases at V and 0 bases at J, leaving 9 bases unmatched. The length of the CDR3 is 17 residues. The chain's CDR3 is CASSQFGAGGLSYEQYF. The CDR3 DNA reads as TGTGCCAGCAGCCAATTCGGGGCGGGGGGACTCTCCTACGAGCAGTACTTC.